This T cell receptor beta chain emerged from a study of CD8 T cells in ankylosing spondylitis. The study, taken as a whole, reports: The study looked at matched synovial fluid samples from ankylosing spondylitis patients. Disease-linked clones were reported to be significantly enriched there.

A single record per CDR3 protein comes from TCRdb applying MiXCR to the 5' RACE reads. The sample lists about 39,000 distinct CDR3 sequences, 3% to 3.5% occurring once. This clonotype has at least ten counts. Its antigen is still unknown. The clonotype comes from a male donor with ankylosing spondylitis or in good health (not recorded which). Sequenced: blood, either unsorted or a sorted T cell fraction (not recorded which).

CDR3 protein: CASSVRGWGLETQYF. DNA for the CDR3: TGTGCCAGCAGCGTACGGGGCTGGGGACTAGAGACCCAGTACTTC. The V and J genes are TRBV9 and TRBJ2-5; weak D call: TRBD2 (6 bases). Germline V gene lookup returns CDR1 SGDLS and CDR2 YYNGEE. There are 15 residues in the CDR3. Trimming stripped 1 base from V and 4 bases from J, with 14 bases between.